These 14 T cell receptor beta chains came from one sample sequenced in a study of blood T cell repertoires in COVID-19. Clones were sequenced by immunoSEQ multiplex PCR, and TCRdb holds only the in-frame ones, with some missing. The data show about 150,000 clones, just under 85% seen once. What was sequenced was peripheral blood. These receptors originate from a woman aged 40 to 55 with active or convalescent COVID-19.

In regard to this clone: Other nucleotide sequences in the sample specify the same CDR3. The V and J genes are TRBV28 and TRBJ1-2; 8 bases map to TRBD1. With 4 bases clipped from V and 8 bases from J, the junction kept 6 bases outside the gene matches. Per the germline V gene, CDR1 is MDHEN and CDR2 is SYDVKM. The CDR3 is made up of 13 amino acids. In DNA, the CDR3 is TGTGCCAGCAGTTCAGGACAGGGAGGCGGCTACACCTTC. This gives the protein CASSSGQGGGYTF.

As to this clone: The junction departs from germline at one end; a sequencing error may be responsible. The chain combines TRBV5-4 with TRBJ2-7, with D tentatively TRBD1 (5 bases). This CDR3 spans 14 amino acids. CDR1 is SGHNT, CDR2 YYREEE, per germline (reference sequence). The CDR3 here is CTSSPGGRDYEQYF. CDR3 coding DNA: TGTACCAGCAGCCCCGGTGGCAGGGACTACGAGCAGTACTTC.

The CDR3 here is CATSSPSLGGSYGYTF. The CDR3, as DNA: TGTGCCACCAGCAGCCCTTCGCTGGGGGGTAGCTATGGCTACACCTTC. V is TRBV15 and J is TRBJ1-2; possibly TRBD1 for D (5 bases). Germline CDR1 and CDR2: LNHNV and YYDKDF (reference sequence). This CDR3 spans 16 amino acids. Trimming left V 3 bases short and J 4 bases short, with 18 bases between.

The genes are TRBV14 and TRBJ2-1; 7 bases are a match to TRBD2. Losses at the gene ends were 5 bases for V and 1 base for J; bases not matched to a gene: 8. Germline V gene sequence: CDR1 SGHDN, CDR2 FVKESK. The length of the CDR3 is 16 residues. The CDR3: CASSGGLVWSYNEQFF. Written as DNA, the CDR3 is TGTGCCAGCAGCGGTGGACTAGTTTGGTCCTACAATGAGCAGTTCTTC.

The rearrangement uses TRBV5-1 and TRBJ2-1; 12 bases line up with TRBD1. The CDR3 has 16 residues. After removal of 4 bases from V and 6 bases from J, the junction contained 8 bases not matched to a gene. Germline-derived CDR1 and CDR2 are SGHRS and YFSETQ. The CDR3 protein is CASSPVPGQGANEQFF. The CDR3, as DNA: TGCGCCAGCAGCCCCGTCCCGGGACAGGGGGCCAATGAGCAGTTCTTC.

The chain has TRBV9 and TRBJ2-7; 8 bases align to TRBD1. Per germline, CDR1 SGDLS and CDR2 YYNGEE. The CDR3 totals 14 residues. The V gene end was trimmed by 0 bases and the J gene end by 5 bases; junction bases not matched to a gene: 4. CDR3 sequence reads: CASSVGQGADEQYF. The CDR3 nucleotides read TGTGCCAGCAGCGTAGGCCAGGGGGCCGACGAGCAGTACTTC.

The genes are TRBV2 and TRBJ2-7, with 8 bases lining up with TRBD1. The V gene's germline CDR1 is SNHLY and CDR2 FYNNEI. V shed 11 bases, J shed 4 bases, and the junction held 7 bases outside the gene matches. The CDR3 consists of 12 residues. CDR3 sequence (DNA): TGTGCCGGAGGACAGGGCACATACGAGCAGTACTTC. Its translation: CAGGQGTYEQYF. Full variable domain (missing parts from reference TRBV2 and TRBJ2-7): EPEVTQTPSHQVTQMGQEVILRCVPISNHLYFYWYRQILGQKVEFLVSFYNNEISEKSEIFDDQFSVERPDGSNFTLKIRSTKLEDSAMYFCAGGQGTYEQYFGPGTRLTVT.

The chain combines TRBV27 with TRBJ2-7, with 7 positions matching TRBD1. Unmatched junction bases numbered 11, after V lost 6 bases and J lost 0 bases. Germline CDR1 reads MNHEY; CDR2 reads SMNVEV (reference sequence). The CDR3 length is 16 residues. The CDR3 nucleotides read TGTGCCAGCAGGAAGAGTCCGGGACAGAGCTCCTACGAGCAGTACTTC. Translation gives CASRKSPGQSSYEQYF.

The chain joins TRBV27 to TRBJ2-7; a possible D gene is TRBD2 (5 bases). The CDR3 has 12 amino acids. Germline V CDR1 and CDR2: MNHEY, SMNVEV (reference sequence). The ends were cut back, 3 bases at V and 6 bases at J, with 9 bases in the middle. This CDR3 reads CASSFPRGEQYF. The DNA of the CDR3 is TGTGCCAGCAGTTTCCCCCGGGGCGAGCAGTACTTC.

V gene TRBV7-2 combines with J gene TRBJ1-6; D may be TRBD1 (5 bases). Germline V gene lookup returns CDR1 SGHTA and CDR2 FQGNSA. The CDR3 loop spans 14 amino acids. V was clipped by 5 bases and J by 7 bases, with 12 bases between them. CDR3 nucleotides: TGTGCCAGCAGCCGGGACTTTCAAAATTCACCCCTCCACTTT. Translation: CASSRDFQNSPLHF.

The gene calls are TRBV12-3 or TRBV12-4 and TRBJ1-2; weak D call: TRBD1 (5 bases). The CDR3 length is 13 residues. The V end lost 6 bases, the J end lost 3 bases, and 11 bases lay between the germline ends. The CDR3 DNA sequence: TGTGCCAGCAGCTTCGGGGGGTACTATGGCTACACCTTC. As protein: CASSFGGYYGYTF.

The chain couples TRBV5-1 to TRBJ1-2, with D unclear. The germline V gene has CDR1 SGHRS and CDR2 YFSETQ. The CDR3 extends over 14 amino acids. V was shortened by 2 bases and J by 6 bases, with 14 bases between the two germline ends. The CDR3 DNA is TGCGCCAGCAGCTTCAACCGGCAGGAGGATGGCTACACCTTC. It yields the protein CASSFNRQEDGYTF.

This rearrangement joins TRBV9 to TRBJ1-1; 10 bases match TRBD1. This CDR3 has 15 amino acids. The germline V gene encodes CDR1 SGDLS and CDR2 YYNGEE. The ends lost 4 bases at V and 4 bases at J; junction bases unmatched: 7. Here the CDR3 reads CASSLRTGGTTEAFF. CDR3 DNA: TGTGCCAGCAGCCTCCGGACAGGGGGGACCACTGAAGCTTTCTTT.

The chain couples TRBV28 to TRBJ1-1; 10 nucleotides match TRBD1. With 5 bases clipped from V and 2 bases from J, the junction kept 8 bases outside the gene matches. Germline CDR1 reads MDHEN; CDR2 reads SYDVKM. The CDR3 totals 16 residues. The CDR3 nucleotides read TGTGCCAGCAGTAGAAGACAGGGGGCTCTAAACACTGAAGCTTTCTTT. This encodes CASSRRQGALNTEAFF.